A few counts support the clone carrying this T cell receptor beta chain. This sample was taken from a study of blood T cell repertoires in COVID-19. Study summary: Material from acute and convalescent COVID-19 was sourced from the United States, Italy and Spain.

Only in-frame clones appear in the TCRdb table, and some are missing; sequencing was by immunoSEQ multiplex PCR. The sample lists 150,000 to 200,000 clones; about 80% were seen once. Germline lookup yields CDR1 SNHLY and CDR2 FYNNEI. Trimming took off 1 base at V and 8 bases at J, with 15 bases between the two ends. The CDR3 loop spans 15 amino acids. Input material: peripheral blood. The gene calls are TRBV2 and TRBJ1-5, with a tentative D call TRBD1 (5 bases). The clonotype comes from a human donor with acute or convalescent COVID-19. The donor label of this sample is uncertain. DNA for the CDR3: TGTGCCAGCAGTGAAGGCCCCGGGGGGACGGAGCCCCAGCATTTT. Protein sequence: CASSEGPGGTEPQHF.